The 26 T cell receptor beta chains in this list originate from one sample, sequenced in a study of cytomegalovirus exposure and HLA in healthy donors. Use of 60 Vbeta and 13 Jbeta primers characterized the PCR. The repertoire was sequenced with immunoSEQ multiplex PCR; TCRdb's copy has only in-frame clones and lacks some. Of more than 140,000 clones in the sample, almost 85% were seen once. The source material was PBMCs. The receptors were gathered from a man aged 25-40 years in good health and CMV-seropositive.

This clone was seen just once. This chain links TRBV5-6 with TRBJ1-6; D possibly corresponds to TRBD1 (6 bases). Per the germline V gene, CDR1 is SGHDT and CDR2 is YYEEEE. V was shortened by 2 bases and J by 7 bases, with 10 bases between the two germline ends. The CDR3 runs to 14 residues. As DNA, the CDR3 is TGTGCCAGCAGCTTTCGGGGACAAAATTCACCCCTCCACTTT. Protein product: CASSFRGQNSPLHF.

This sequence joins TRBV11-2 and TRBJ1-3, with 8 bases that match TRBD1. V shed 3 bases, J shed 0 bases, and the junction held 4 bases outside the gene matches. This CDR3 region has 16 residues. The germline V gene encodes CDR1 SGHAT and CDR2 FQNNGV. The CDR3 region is CASSFTGGNSGNTIYF. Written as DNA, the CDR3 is TGTGCCAGCAGCTTCACAGGGGGGAACTCTGGAAACACCATATATTTT.

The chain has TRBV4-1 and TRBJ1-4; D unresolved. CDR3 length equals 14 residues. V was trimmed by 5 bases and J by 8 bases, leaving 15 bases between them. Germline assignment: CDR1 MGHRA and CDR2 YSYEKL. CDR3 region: CASSARTIGEKLFF. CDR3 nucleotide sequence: TGCGCCAGCAGCGCCCGGACTATCGGGGAAAAACTGTTTTTT.

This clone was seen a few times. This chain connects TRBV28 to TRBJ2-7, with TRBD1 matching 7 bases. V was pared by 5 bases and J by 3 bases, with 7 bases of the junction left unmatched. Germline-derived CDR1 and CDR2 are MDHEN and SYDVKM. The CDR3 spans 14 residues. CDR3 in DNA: TGTGCCAGCAGTCCCGACAGGGAATACTACGAGCAGTACTTC. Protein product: CASSPDREYYEQYF.

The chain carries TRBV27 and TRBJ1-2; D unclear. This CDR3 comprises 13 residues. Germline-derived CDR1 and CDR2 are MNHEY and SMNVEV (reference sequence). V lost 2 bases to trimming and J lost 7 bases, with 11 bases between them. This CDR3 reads CASSLGHKTGYTF. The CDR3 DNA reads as TGTGCCAGCAGTTTAGGGCACAAGACTGGCTACACCTTC.

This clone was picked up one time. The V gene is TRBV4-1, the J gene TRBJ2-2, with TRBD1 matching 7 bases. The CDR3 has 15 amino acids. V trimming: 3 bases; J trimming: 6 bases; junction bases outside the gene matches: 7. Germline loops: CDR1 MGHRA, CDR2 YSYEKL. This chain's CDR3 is CASSHLGGAAGELFF. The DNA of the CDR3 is TGCGCCAGCAGCCACCTAGGGGGCGCCGCCGGGGAGCTGTTTTTT.

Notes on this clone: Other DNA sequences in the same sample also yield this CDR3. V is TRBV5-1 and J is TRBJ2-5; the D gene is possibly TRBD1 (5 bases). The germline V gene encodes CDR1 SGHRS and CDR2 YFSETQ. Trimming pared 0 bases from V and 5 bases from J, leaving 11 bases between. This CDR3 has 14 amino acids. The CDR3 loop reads CASSLVAGSETQYF. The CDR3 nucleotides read TGCGCCAGCAGCTTGGTGGCAGGGTCGGAGACCCAGTACTTC.

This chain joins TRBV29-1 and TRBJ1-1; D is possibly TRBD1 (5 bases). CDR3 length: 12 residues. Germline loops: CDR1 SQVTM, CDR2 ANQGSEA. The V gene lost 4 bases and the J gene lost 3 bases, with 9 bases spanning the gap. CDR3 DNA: TGCAGCGTTGGACAGCAGGACACTGAAGCTTTCTTT. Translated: CSVGQQDTEAFF.

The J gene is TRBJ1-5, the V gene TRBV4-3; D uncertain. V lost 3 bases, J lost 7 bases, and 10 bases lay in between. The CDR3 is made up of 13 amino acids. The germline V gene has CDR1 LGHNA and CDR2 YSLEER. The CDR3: CASSQDRGQPQHF. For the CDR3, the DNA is TGCGCCAGCAGCCAGGATCGAGGGCAGCCCCAGCATTTT.

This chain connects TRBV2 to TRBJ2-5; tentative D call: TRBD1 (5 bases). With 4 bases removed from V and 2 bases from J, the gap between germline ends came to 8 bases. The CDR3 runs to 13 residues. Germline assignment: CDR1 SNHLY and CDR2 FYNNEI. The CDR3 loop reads CASSADSQETQYF. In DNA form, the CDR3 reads TGTGCCAGCAGTGCTGACAGTCAAGAGACCCAGTACTTC.

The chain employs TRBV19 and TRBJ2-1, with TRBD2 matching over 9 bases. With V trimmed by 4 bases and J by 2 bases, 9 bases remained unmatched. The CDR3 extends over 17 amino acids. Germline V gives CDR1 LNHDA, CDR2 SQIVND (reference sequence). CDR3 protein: CASSTQSTSGPYNEQFF. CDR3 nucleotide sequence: TGTGCCAGTAGTACCCAATCGACTAGCGGACCCTACAATGAGCAGTTCTTC.

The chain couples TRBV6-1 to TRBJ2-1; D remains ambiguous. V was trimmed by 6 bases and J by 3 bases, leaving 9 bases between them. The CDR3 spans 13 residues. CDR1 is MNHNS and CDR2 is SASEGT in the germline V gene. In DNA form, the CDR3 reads TGTGCCAGCAGGAGAGCTGACTACAATGAGCAGTTCTTC. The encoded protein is CASRRADYNEQFF.

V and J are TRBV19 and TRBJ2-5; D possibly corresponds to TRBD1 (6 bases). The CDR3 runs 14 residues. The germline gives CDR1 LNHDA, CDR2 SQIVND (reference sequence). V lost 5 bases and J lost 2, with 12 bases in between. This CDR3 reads CASSPPGHQETQYF. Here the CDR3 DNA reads TGTGCCAGTAGTCCTCCGGGACATCAAGAGACCCAGTACTTC.

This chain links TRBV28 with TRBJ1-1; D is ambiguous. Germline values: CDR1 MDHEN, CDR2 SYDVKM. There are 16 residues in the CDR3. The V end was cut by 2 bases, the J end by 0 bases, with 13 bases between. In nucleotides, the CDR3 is TGTGCCAGCAGTTTAGTAGACGGCGGGTTGAACACTGAAGCTTTCTTT. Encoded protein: CASSLVDGGLNTEAFF.

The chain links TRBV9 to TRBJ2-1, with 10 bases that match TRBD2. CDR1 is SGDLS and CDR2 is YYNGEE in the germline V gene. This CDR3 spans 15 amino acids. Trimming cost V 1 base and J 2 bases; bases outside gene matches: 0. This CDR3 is CASSVTSGAYNEQFF. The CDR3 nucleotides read TGTGCCAGCAGCGTAACTAGCGGGGCCTACAATGAGCAGTTCTTC.

CDR3 sequence: CASKPRGNTEAFF. CDR3 in DNA: TGTGCCAGTAAGCCCAGGGGGAACACTGAAGCTTTCTTT. The J gene is TRBJ1-1, the V gene TRBV19; D is perhaps TRBD1 (6 bases). Germline V gene lookup returns CDR1 LNHDA and CDR2 SQIVND (reference sequence). The CDR3 extends over 13 amino acids. Trimming removed 7 bases from V and 1 base from J, with 10 bases in between.

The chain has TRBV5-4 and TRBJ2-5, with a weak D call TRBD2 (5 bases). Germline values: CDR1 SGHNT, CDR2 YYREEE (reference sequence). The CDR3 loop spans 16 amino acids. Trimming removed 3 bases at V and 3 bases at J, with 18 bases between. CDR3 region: CASSSKPSSGKETQYF. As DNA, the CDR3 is TGTGCCAGCAGCTCCAAGCCCTCAAGCGGAAAAGAGACCCAGTACTTC.

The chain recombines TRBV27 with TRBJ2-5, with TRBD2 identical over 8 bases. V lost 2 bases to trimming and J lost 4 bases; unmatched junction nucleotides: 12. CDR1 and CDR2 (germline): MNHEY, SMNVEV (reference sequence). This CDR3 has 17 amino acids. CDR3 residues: CASSLGFNSGSGETQYF. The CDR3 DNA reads TGTGCCAGCAGTTTAGGATTTAACAGCGGGAGCGGAGAGACCCAGTACTTC.

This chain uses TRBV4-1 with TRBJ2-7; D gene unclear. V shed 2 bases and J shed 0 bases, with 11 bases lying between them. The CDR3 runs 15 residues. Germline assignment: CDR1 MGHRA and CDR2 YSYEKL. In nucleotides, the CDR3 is TGCGCCAGCAGCCAACAGACTCAGAGCTCCTACGAGCAGTACTTC. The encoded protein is CASSQQTQSSYEQYF.

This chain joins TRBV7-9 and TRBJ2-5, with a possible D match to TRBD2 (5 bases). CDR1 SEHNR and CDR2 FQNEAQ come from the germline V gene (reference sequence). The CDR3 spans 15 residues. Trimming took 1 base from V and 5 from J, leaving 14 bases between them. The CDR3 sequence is CASSLESRGGETQYF. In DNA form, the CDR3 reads TGTGCCAGCAGCTTAGAATCTCGGGGTGGGGAGACCCAGTACTTC.

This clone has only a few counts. CDR3 in amino acids: CASTPKPLPEGYGYTF. Here the CDR3 DNA reads TGTGCCAGTACGCCGAAACCCCTACCCGAGGGTTATGGCTACACCTTC. The gene calls are TRBV19 and TRBJ1-2; D ambiguous. The germline V gene has CDR1 LNHDA and CDR2 SQIVND (reference sequence). V lost 7 bases, J lost 5 bases, and 23 bases lay in between. This CDR3 region has 16 residues.

The CDR3 DNA reads as TGTGCCAGCAGCGCAGAGGTTATAAGCACAGATACGCAGTATTTT. This sequence encodes CASSAEVISTDTQYF. This rearrangement joins TRBV9 to TRBJ2-3, with unresolved D. This CDR3 is built from 15 residues. The V and J ends lost 3 bases and 0 bases respectively, with 11 bases between them. Germline-derived CDR1 and CDR2 are SGDLS and YYNGEE. Filled out from reference TRBV9 and TRBJ2-3, the complete variable domain reads DSGVTQTPKHLITATGQRVTLRCSPRSGDLSVYWYQQSLDQGLQFLIQYYNGEERAKGNILERFSAQQFPDLHSELNLSSLELGDSALYFCASSAEVISTDTQYFGPGTRLTVL.

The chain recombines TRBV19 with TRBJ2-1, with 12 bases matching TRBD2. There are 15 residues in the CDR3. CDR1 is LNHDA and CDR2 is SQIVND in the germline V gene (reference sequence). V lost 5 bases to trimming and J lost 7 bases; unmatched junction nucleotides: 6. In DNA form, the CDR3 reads TGTGCCAGTAGTCCACTAGCGGGAGGTTTTAATGAGCAGTTCTTC. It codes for CASSPLAGGFNEQFF.

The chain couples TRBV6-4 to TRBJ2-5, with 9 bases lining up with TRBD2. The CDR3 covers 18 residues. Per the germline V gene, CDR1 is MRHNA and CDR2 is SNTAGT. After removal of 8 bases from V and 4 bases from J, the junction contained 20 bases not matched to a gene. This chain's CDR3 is CASQSRPARRAGGETQYF. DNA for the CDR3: TGTGCCAGCCAATCCCGGCCGGCACGCCGAGCGGGGGGAGAGACCCAGTACTTC.

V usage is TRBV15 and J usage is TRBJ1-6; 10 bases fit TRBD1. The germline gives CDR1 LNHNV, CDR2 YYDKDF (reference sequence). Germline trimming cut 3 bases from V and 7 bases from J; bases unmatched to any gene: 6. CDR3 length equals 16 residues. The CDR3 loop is CATSRRQGAENSPLHF. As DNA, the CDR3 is TGTGCCACCAGCAGGCGACAGGGGGCCGAAAATTCACCCCTCCACTTT.

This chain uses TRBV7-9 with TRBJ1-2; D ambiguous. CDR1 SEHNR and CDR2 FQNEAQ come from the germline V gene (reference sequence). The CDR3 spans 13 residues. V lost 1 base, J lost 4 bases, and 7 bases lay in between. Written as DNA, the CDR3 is TGTGCCAGCAGCTTAGGGTTGGCCTATGGCTACACCTTC. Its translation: CASSLGLAYGYTF.